The entry below gives a single T cell receptor beta chain sequence along with its context. Its antigen is not known. V dropped 5 bases and J dropped 0 bases, with 14 bases sitting between them. The CDR3 loop spans 15 amino acids. Per the germline V gene, CDR1 is SGHRS and CDR2 is YFSETQ. This entry comes from a study of cytotoxic CD8 clonotypes in ibrutinib-treated CLL. Overall study: Patients gave response samples after a median about eleven months of treatment, range 6 to 36.

Study-level findings and limits: Shared public clonotypes were rare, and on treatment they either got smaller or stayed the same.

The table came from immunoSEQ multiplex PCR; TCRdb's copy has only in-frame clones and leaves some out. The sample has about 9,400 clones; around 60% are singletons. The V call is TRBV5-1, the J call TRBJ1-1; D is possibly TRBD1 (5 bases). This receptor was identified in a human donor with chronic lymphocytic leukemia. The input for sequencing was PBMCs, taken before ibrutinib treatment. CDR3 DNA: TGCGCCAGCAGGCGGAGCGGGACGGTGAACACTGAAGCTTTCTTT. This encodes CASRRSGTVNTEAFF. Supplemented by reference TRBV5-1 and TRBJ1-1, the full variable domain reads KAGVTQTPRYLIKTRGQQVTLSCSPISGHRSVSWYQQTPGQGLQFLFEYFSETQRNKGNFPGRFSGRQFSNSRSEMNVSTLELGDSALYLCASRRSGTVNTEAFFGQGTRLTVV.